Presented here are 4 T cell receptor beta chains from one specimen sequenced in a study of OX40 agonist ivuxolimab in advanced cancers. The library came from the immunoSEQ multiplex PCR assay. TCRdb re-hosts the immuneACCESS table, in-frame sequences only. Its copies lack some clones; in the studies checked, an unresolved V gene accounts for under half of them, and the cause for the rest is not known. The sample table lists 17,000 or so clones, 85% to 90% of them with a count of one. The top ten constitute about 67% of the sample. Sequences were derived from CD4+ or CD8+ T cells sorted from blood, sampled in a trial of the OX40 agonist ivuxolimab. These receptors all come from an adult with an advanced solid tumor such as melanoma, head and neck, liver or kidney cancer.

The V and J genes are TRBV4-3 and TRBJ1-2; TRBD1 might be the D (5 bases). Per germline, CDR1 LGHNA and CDR2 YSLEER. Trimming removed 0 bases from V and 0 bases from J, with 11 bases in between. This CDR3 has 16 residues. The CDR3 DNA is TGCGCCAGCAGCCAAGATGGGGACCGATCTAACTATGGCTACACCTTC. It translates to CASSQDGDRSNYGYTF.

CDR3 DNA: TGTGCCAGCAGCCCGGCTAGGAGCGGGCGCTACAATGAGCAGTTCTTC. It translates to CASSPARSGRYNEQFF. This sequence joins TRBV11-2 and TRBJ2-1, with D tentatively TRBD2 (6 bases). Trimming stripped 5 bases from V and 3 bases from J, with 17 bases between. Germline values: CDR1 SGHAT, CDR2 FQNNGV. The CDR3 is 16 residues long.

The rearrangement uses TRBV7-9 and TRBJ1-4; TRBD1 agrees at 7 bases. V trimming: 2 bases; J trimming: 0 bases; junction bases outside the gene matches: 9. The germline gives CDR1 SEHNR, CDR2 FQNEAQ (reference sequence). The CDR3 sequence is 18 residues long. The CDR3 sequence: CASSLFGQGVATNEKLFF. CDR3 DNA: TGTGCCAGCAGCTTATTCGGGCAGGGGGTTGCAACTAATGAAAAACTGTTTTTT.

CDR3 nucleotide sequence: TGTGCCTCCGGGTTTGGCGGGAGTTCCTACGAGCAGTACTTC. It codes for CASGFGGSSYEQYF. The rearrangement links TRBV7-6 to TRBJ2-7; 7 nucleotides agree with TRBD2. Germline V gene lookup returns CDR1 SGHVS and CDR2 FNYEAQ. CDR3 length: 14 residues. V lost 11 bases, J lost 1 base, and 11 bases stayed unmatched.